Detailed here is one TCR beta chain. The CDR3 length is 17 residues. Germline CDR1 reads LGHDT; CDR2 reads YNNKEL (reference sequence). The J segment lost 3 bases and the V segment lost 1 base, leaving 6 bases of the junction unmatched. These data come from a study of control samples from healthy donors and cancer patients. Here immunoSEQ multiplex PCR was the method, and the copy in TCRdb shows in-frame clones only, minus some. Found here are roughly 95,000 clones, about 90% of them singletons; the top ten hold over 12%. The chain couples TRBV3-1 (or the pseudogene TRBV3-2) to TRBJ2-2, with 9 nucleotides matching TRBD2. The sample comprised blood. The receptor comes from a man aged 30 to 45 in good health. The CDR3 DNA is TGTGCCAGCAGCCAAGTGTTAGCGGGAGCAGACACCGGGGAGCTGTTTTTT. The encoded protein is CASSQVLAGADTGELFF.